This T cell receptor (beta chain) was identified in a study of early T cells in non-severe SARS-CoV-2 infection. Study context: Unsorted whole-blood RNA was sequenced in bulk, leaving chains unpaired.

Many counts were recorded for this clonotype. The protocol attached unique molecular identifiers to individual cDNA molecules. TCRdb fed the 5' RACE reads into MiXCR, producing one record per CDR3 protein. The sample consists of tens of thousands of distinct CDR3 sequences, under 8% of them appearing once. Looked up from germline, CDR1 is MDHEN and CDR2 is SYDVKM. The CDR3 sequence is 15 residues long. V was cut by 5 bases and J by 3 bases, with 16 bases left in between. This sample comprised whole blood, obtained at baseline. This receptor was obtained from an adult who was a healthcare worker with PCR-confirmed SARS-CoV-2 infection or an uninfected control (not recorded which). V gene TRBV28 combines with J gene TRBJ1-2; possibly TRBD1 for D (5 bases). CDR3 bases: TGTGCCAGCAGTCGGCAGGGAGAGAAGCACTATGGCTACACCTTC. This sequence encodes CASSRQGEKHYGYTF.